This TCR beta chain was identified during a study of PD-1 blockade in classical Hodgkin lymphoma. The study's findings and limits: TCR diversity at baseline was reported to be reduced in newly diagnosed patients relative to healthy donors.

Germline CDR1 is MNHNY and CDR2 is SVGAGI (reference sequence). The CDR3 is made up of 16 amino acids. The V gene lost 4 bases and the J gene lost 2 bases, with 18 bases spanning the gap. Measured with immunoSEQ multiplex PCR; TCRdb has only the in-frame clones, and not every one. This table has about 50,000 clones, 90% appearing once. A note on this clone: What it binds is not known.

Time point specified: cycle 4 day 1 (C4D1), after more than 5 weeks of nivolumab. Every patient had relapsed following autologous stem cell transplantation, and cohorts differed in brentuximab vedotin exposure. V and J are TRBV6-6 and TRBJ2-7, with D perhaps TRBD1 (5 bases). The starting material was peripheral blood mononuclear cells (PBMCs), obtained before the fourth cycle of nivolumab. The sequence was obtained from a human donor with classical Hodgkin lymphoma. The CDR3 DNA follows: TGTGCCAGCAGTTCAAACCGCAGGGCCGGCCCCTACGAGCAGTACTTC. Encoded protein: CASSSNRRAGPYEQYF.